A selection of T cell receptor beta chains follows, all from one sample in a study of OX40 agonist ivuxolimab in advanced cancers. The assay was immunoSEQ multiplex PCR, and TCRdb's table has in-frame clones only and misses some. The sample lists under 25,000 clones; around four fifths were seen once. The sequencing used CD4+ or CD8+ T cells sorted from blood, collected in a trial of the OX40 agonist ivuxolimab. The receptors here all came from an adult with an advanced solid tumor such as melanoma, head and neck, liver or kidney cancer. The CDR3 runs from the conserved cysteine through the conserved F or W. The D gene is left open where the match is weak. Size values are once, few and many counts, or a class for expanded clones, and some rows have none.

>TRBJ2-5|-|-|TRBV6-6
TGTGCCAGCAGTTACGATAGGGTGAGGGAGACCCAGTACTTC
CASSYDRVRETQYF
>TRBJ2-3|-|TRBD1|TRBV18
TGTGCCAGCTCACCGGGACAGAGAAGCACAGATACGCAGTATTTT
CASSPGQRSTDTQYF
>TRBJ1-1|few|-|TRBV6-1
TGTGCCAGCAGTGCGGGGACAAGCCGGAAGGACACTGAAGCTTTCTTT
CASSAGTSRKDTEAFF
>TRBJ2-5|few|TRBD2|TRBV5-4
TGTGCCAGCAGCTTGGTACTAGCGGGACAAGAGACCCAGTACTTC
CASSLVLAGQETQYF
>TRBJ2-3|-|-|TRBV7-9
TGTGCCAGCGCCCCCCCAGGACCGGGGCTCACAGATACGCAGTATTTT
CASAPPGPGLTDTQYF
>TRBJ2-2|few|TRBD1|TRBV30
TGTGCCTGGAGCCCAGGACAGGGGCGCACCGGGGAGCTGTTTTTT
CAWSPGQGRTGELFF
>TRBJ1-6|-|-|TRBV2
TGTGCCAGCAGTGAAGCGCGATACGGCAGTTCACCCCTCCACTTT
CASSEARYGSSPLHF
>TRBJ1-1|-|-|TRBV7-3
TGTGCCAGCAGCACACAGGGGAACACTGAAGCTTTCTTT
CASSTQGNTEAFF
>TRBJ1-1|-|TRBD1|TRBV18
TGTGCCAGCTCACGGGGACAGATGAACACTGAAGCTTTCTTT
CASSRGQMNTEAFF
>TRBJ2-7|-|-|TRBV15
TGTGCCACCAGCAGAGCGGGCCTCGGGGCCGGGAGCTCCTACGAGCAGTACTTC
CATSRAGLGAGSSYEQYF
>TRBJ1-1|-|TRBD1|TRBV19
TGTGCCAGTAGCCGAGGCAGGGGGACCACGGACACTGAAGCTTTCTTT
CASSRGRGTTDTEAFF
>TRBJ2-1|-|-|TRBV10-3
TGTGCCATCAAGGAGGGCAGCTCCTACAATGAGCAGTTCTTC
CAIKEGSSYNEQFF
>TRBJ1-2|-|-|TRBV7-2
TGTGCCAGCAGCTTACACGTAGGGGGTGGGTATGGCTACACCTTC
CASSLHVGGGYGYTF
>TRBJ1-2|-|TRBD1|TRBV5-6
TGTGCCAGCAGCTTGGATTTGGGACAGATTAACTATGGCTACACCTTC
CASSLDLGQINYGYTF
>TRBJ2-5|-|-|TRBV9
TGTGCCAGCAGCGTGCCGTCCCTGGGCCCCCAAGAGACCCAGTACTTC
CASSVPSLGPQETQYF